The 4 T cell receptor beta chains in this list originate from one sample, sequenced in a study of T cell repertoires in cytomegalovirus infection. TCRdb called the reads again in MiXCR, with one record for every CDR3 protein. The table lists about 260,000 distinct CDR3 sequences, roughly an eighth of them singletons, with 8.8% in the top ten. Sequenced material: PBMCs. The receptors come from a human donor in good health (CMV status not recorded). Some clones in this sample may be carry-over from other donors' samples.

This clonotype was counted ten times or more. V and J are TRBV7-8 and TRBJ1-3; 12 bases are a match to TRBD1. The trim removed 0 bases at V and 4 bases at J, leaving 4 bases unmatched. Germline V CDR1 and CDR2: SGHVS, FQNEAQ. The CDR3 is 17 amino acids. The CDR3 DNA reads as TGTGCCAGCAGCTTAGCGGGGACAGGGGGCCTCGGAAACACCATATATTTT. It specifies CASSLAGTGGLGNTIYF.

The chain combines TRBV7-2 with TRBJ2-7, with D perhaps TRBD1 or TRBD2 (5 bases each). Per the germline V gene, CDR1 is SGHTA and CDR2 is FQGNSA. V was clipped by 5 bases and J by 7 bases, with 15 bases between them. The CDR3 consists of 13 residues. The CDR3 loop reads CASSTQGPGEQYF. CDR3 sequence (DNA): TGTGCCAGCAGCACCCAGGGACCTGGGGAGCAGTACTTC. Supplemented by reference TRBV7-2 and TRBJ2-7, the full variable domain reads GAGVSQSPSNKVTEKGKDVELRCDPISGHTALYWYRQSLGQGLEFLIYFQGNSAPDKSGLPSDRFSAERTGGSVSTLTIQRTQQEDSAVYLCASSTQGPGEQYFGPGTRLTVT.

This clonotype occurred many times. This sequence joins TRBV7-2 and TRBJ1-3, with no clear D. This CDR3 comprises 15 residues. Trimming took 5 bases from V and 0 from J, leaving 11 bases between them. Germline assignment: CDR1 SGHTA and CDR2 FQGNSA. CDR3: CASSPDIYSGNTIYF. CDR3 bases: TGTGCCAGCAGCCCCGACATTTACTCTGGAAACACCATATATTTT.

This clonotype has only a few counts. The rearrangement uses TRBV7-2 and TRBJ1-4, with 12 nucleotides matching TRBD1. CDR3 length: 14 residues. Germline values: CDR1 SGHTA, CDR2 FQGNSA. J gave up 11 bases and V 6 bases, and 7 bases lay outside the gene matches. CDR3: CASSSGTGGGKLFF. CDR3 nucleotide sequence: TGTGCCAGCAGTTCCGGGACAGGGGGCGGGAAACTGTTTTTT.